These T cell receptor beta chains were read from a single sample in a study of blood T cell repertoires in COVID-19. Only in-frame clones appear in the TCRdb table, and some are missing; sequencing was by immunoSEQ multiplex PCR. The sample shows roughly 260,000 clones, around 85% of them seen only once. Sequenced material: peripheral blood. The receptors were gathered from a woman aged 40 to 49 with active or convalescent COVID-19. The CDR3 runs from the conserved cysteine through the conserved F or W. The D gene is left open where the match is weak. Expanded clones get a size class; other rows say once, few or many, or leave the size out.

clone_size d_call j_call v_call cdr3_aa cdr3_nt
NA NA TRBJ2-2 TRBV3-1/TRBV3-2 CASSYNTGELFF TGTGCCAGCAGTTATAACACCGGGGAGCTGTTTTTT
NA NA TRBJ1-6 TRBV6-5 CASSYARAPPLHF TGTGCCAGCAGTTACGCTAGAGCCCCACCCCTCCACTTT
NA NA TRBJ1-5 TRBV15 CATSGGGRSNQPQHF TGTGCCACCAGCGGGGGGGGCAGGAGCAATCAGCCCCAGCATTTT
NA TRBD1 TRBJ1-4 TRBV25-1 CASSEYFFRTGKEKLFF TGTGCCAGCAGTGAATACTTTTTTCGGACAGGGAAGGAAAAACTGTTTTTT
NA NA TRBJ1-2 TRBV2 CASKETVTNYGYTF TGTGCCAGCAAGGAGACAGTCACTAACTATGGCTACACCTTC
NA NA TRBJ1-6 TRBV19 CASTSQASSYNSPLHF TGTGCCTCGACCTCCCAGGCGAGCTCCTATAATTCACCCCTCCACTTT
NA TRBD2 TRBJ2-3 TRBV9 CASSVGALAGGTDTQYF TGTGCCAGCAGCGTAGGGGCCTTGGCGGGGGGCACAGATACGCAGTATTTT
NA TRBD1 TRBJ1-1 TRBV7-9 CASSLTSGTGTTEAFF TGTGCCAGCAGCTTAACCTCCGGGACAGGGACCACTGAAGCTTTCTTT
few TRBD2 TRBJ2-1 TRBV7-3 CASSSKLAASYNEQFF TGTGCCAGCAGTTCTAAACTAGCGGCCTCCTACAATGAGCAGTTCTTC
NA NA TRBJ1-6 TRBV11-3 CASSSGGANSPLHF TGTGCCAGCAGCTCGGGGGGGGCCAATTCACCCCTCCACTTT
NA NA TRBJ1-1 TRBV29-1 CSVERGGGTEAFF TGCAGCGTGGAGCGTGGTGGGGGGACTGAAGCTTTCTTT
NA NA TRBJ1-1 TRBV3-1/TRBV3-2 CASSPGGLVMNTEAFF TGTGCCAGCAGCCCGGGAGGTCTCGTCATGAACACTGAAGCTTTCTTT
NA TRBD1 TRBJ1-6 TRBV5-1 CASSFHRGDNSPLHF TGCGCCAGCAGCTTCCACAGGGGAGATAATTCACCCCTCCACTTT
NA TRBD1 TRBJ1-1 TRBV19 CASSGTGGLRTEAFF TGTGCCAGTAGTGGGACAGGAGGCTTGAGGACTGAAGCTTTCTTT
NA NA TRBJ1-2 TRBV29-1 CSVSDSRSYGYTF TGCAGCGTTTCGGACAGCCGTTCCTATGGCTACACCTTC
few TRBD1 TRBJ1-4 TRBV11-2 CASSTRATGNEKLFF TGTGCCAGCAGCACCCGGGCGACAGGGAATGAAAAACTGTTTTTT
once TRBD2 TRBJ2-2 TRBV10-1 CASASGGGTGELFF TGCGCCAGTGCTAGCGGGGGAGGGACCGGGGAGCTGTTTTTT
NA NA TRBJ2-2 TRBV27 CASRWAANTGELFF TGTGCCAGTCGTTGGGCAGCGAACACCGGGGAGCTGTTTTTT
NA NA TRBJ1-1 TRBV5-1 CASSLAGDTEAFF TGCGCCAGCAGCTTAGCCGGGGACACTGAAGCTTTCTTT
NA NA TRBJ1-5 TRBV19 CASSIGPRGSNQPQHF TGTGCCAGTAGTATAGGCCCCAGGGGTAGCAATCAGCCCCAGCATTTT
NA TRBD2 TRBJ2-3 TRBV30 CAWSWSGGVDTQYF TGTGCCTGGAGTTGGAGCGGGGGGGTAGATACGCAGTATTTT
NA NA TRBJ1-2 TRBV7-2 CASRPEDGYTF TGTGCCAGCAGGCCGGAGGATGGCTACACCTTC
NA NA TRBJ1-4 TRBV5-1 CASSLSRGYNEKLFF TGCGCCAGCAGCTTGTCCAGGGGCTATAATGAAAAACTGTTTTTT
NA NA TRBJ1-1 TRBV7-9 CASSLTGSGTEAFF TGTGCCAGCAGCTTGACAGGATCGGGCACTGAAGCTTTCTTT
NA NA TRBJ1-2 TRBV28 CGTGQALYGYTF TGCGGCACAGGACAAGCTCTCTATGGCTACACCTTC
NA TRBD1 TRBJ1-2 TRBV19 CASSKQGAETYGYTF TGTGCCAGTAGTAAACAGGGGGCGGAGACCTATGGCTACACCTTC
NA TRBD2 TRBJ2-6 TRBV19 CASTNPIPLAGVLSGANVLTF TGTGCCAGTACCAACCCAATCCCGCTAGCGGGGGTCCTCTCTGGGGCCAACGTCCTGACTTTC
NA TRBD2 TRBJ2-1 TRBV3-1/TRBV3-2 CASSLSGGADEQFF TGTGCCAGCAGTCTTAGCGGGGGGGCGGATGAGCAGTTCTTC
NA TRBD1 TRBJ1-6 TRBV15 CATSSRDRFSPLHF TGTGCCACCAGCAGCCGGGACAGATTTTCACCCCTCCACTTT
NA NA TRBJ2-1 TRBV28 CASAGPSSYNEQFF TGTGCCAGCGCGGGACCCTCCTCCTACAATGAGCAGTTCTTC
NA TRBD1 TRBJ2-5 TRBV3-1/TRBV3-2 CASSLLNRGAQETQYF TGTGCCAGCAGCCTGTTGAACAGGGGCGCTCAAGAGACCCAGTACTTC
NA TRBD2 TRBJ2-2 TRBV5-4 CASARGAGEGELFF TGTGCCAGCGCCCGAGGAGCGGGGGAAGGGGAGCTGTTTTTT
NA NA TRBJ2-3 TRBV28 CASSLIGSTDTQYF TGTGCCAGCAGTTTAATCGGTAGCACAGATACGCAGTATTTT
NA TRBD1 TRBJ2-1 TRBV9 CASSLRMGQGANEQFF TGTGCCAGCAGCTTAAGGATGGGACAGGGGGCGAATGAGCAGTTCTTC
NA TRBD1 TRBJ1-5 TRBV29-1 CSVANSTGGFGQPQHF TGCAGCGTTGCCAATTCGACAGGGGGGTTTGGTCAGCCCCAGCATTTT
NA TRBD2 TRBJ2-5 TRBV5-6 CASSLVPSGVYQETQYF TGTGCCAGCAGCTTGGTCCCTAGCGGGGTGTACCAAGAGACCCAGTACTTC
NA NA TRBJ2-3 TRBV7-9 CASSFAGRSTDTQYF TGTGCCAGCAGCTTTGCGGGACGCAGCACAGATACGCAGTATTTT
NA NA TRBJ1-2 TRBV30 CAWSPGRPDYTF TGTGCCTGGAGCCCCGGGAGGCCGGACTACACCTTC